These T cell receptor beta chains were read from a single sample in a study of cytomegalovirus exposure and HLA in healthy donors. The table came from immunoSEQ multiplex PCR; TCRdb's copy has only in-frame clones and leaves some out. Here the sample spans approximately 210,000 clones, nearly 80% being singletons. The sequenced sample was PBMCs. Source of these receptors: a male donor in good health and CMV-seronegative. The CDR3 runs from the conserved cysteine through the conserved F or W. The order of the fields is V gene, clone size, D gene, J gene, CDR3 protein, CDR3 DNA. D genes are given only for firm matches. A clone size is listed for some rows: how often the clone was seen (once, few, many), or a class if it is expanded.

v_call: TRBV30; clone_size: NA; d_call: TRBD1; j_call: TRBJ1-1; cdr3_aa: CAWSVRGQGVTEAFF; cdr3_nt: TGTGCCTGGAGTGTACGTGGACAGGGGGTCACTGAAGCTTTCTTT
v_call: TRBV28; clone_size: NA; d_call: NA; j_call: TRBJ1-2; cdr3_aa: CASSLLGANYGYTF; cdr3_nt: TGTGCCAGCAGTTTGTTGGGAGCTAACTATGGCTACACCTTC
v_call: TRBV5-5; clone_size: NA; d_call: TRBD1; j_call: TRBJ2-7; cdr3_aa: CASSPGQGLSYEQYF; cdr3_nt: TGTGCCAGCAGCCCCGGACAGGGACTCTCCTACGAGCAGTACTTC
v_call: TRBV5-1; clone_size: NA; d_call: TRBD2; j_call: TRBJ2-7; cdr3_aa: CASSLAGGTSDYEQYF; cdr3_nt: TGCGCCAGCAGCTTGGCCGGAGGAACTAGCGACTACGAGCAGTACTTC
v_call: TRBV5-4; clone_size: NA; d_call: TRBD2; j_call: TRBJ2-3; cdr3_aa: CASRTGTSVLHTDTQYF; cdr3_nt: TGTGCCAGCAGAACCGGGACTAGCGTACTCCACACAGATACGCAGTATTTT
v_call: TRBV27; clone_size: NA; d_call: NA; j_call: TRBJ1-5; cdr3_aa: CASSLAGGRVGNQPQHF; cdr3_nt: TGTGCCAGCAGTTTAGCGGGGGGGCGGGTAGGCAATCAGCCCCAGCATTTT
v_call: TRBV5-1; clone_size: NA; d_call: TRBD1; j_call: TRBJ1-3; cdr3_aa: CASSSTGIGNTIYF; cdr3_nt: TGCGCCAGCAGCTCGACAGGGATTGGAAACACCATATATTTT
v_call: TRBV4-3; clone_size: NA; d_call: TRBD2; j_call: TRBJ2-3; cdr3_aa: CASSQEGLAGGPDTQYF; cdr3_nt: TGCGCCAGCAGCCAAGAGGGACTAGCGGGAGGGCCAGATACGCAGTATTTT
v_call: TRBV29-1; clone_size: NA; d_call: NA; j_call: TRBJ1-1; cdr3_aa: CSVGRGQRSYEAFF; cdr3_nt: TGCAGCGTTGGGAGGGGCCAGCGGTCATATGAAGCTTTCTTT
v_call: TRBV15; clone_size: NA; d_call: TRBD1; j_call: TRBJ1-5; cdr3_aa: CATSQDRGRGQPQHF; cdr3_nt: TGTGCCACCAGCCAGGACAGGGGGCGCGGACAGCCCCAGCATTTT
v_call: TRBV9; clone_size: NA; d_call: NA; j_call: TRBJ2-1; cdr3_aa: CASSSWGDEQFF; cdr3_nt: TGTGCCAGCAGCTCCTGGGGGGATGAGCAGTTCTTC
v_call: TRBV6-1; clone_size: NA; d_call: NA; j_call: TRBJ2-7; cdr3_aa: CASSESRSPYEQYF; cdr3_nt: TGTGCCAGCAGTGAGTCCAGGTCCCCCTACGAGCAGTACTTC
v_call: TRBV7-9; clone_size: NA; d_call: NA; j_call: TRBJ2-3; cdr3_aa: CASSPPSVSDTQYF; cdr3_nt: TGTGCCAGCAGCCCGCCGAGCGTTTCAGATACGCAGTATTTT
v_call: TRBV19; clone_size: NA; d_call: TRBD1; j_call: TRBJ2-7; cdr3_aa: CASSIAAGTVSYEQYF; cdr3_nt: TGTGCCAGTAGTATAGCCGCCGGGACAGTGTCCTACGAGCAGTACTTC
v_call: TRBV10-3; clone_size: NA; d_call: TRBD2; j_call: TRBJ2-1; cdr3_aa: CAISVGLAGNEQFF; cdr3_nt: TGTGCCATCAGTGTCGGACTAGCGGGCAATGAGCAGTTCTTC
v_call: TRBV6-1; clone_size: NA; d_call: NA; j_call: TRBJ1-6; cdr3_aa: CASSEAGRGGNSPLHF; cdr3_nt: TGTGCCAGCAGTGAAGCGGGGAGGGGAGGGAATTCACCCCTCCACTTT
v_call: TRBV30; clone_size: once; d_call: NA; j_call: TRBJ1-6; cdr3_aa: CAWSSLTGANSPLHF; cdr3_nt: TGTGCCTGGAGCTCCCTAACAGGAGCCAATTCACCCCTCCACTTT
v_call: TRBV5-4; clone_size: NA; d_call: TRBD2; j_call: TRBJ2-3; cdr3_aa: CASSHGLAGRRTDTQYF; cdr3_nt: TGTGCCAGCAGCCACGGACTAGCGGGAAGGCGGACAGATACGCAGTATTTT
v_call: TRBV4-1; clone_size: NA; d_call: TRBD1; j_call: TRBJ1-3; cdr3_aa: CASSQDRGQGGGNTIYF; cdr3_nt: TGCGCCAGCAGCCAAGATCGGGGGCAGGGGGGTGGAAACACCATATATTTT
v_call: TRBV5-4; clone_size: NA; d_call: NA; j_call: TRBJ1-1; cdr3_aa: CASSLEVRATEAFF; cdr3_nt: TGTGCCAGCAGCTTGGAAGTTAGAGCTACTGAAGCTTTCTTT
v_call: TRBV19; clone_size: few; d_call: NA; j_call: TRBJ1-5; cdr3_aa: CASSVMGDTYQPQHF; cdr3_nt: TGTGCCAGTAGCGTGATGGGGGACACGTATCAGCCCCAGCATTTT
v_call: TRBV5-4; clone_size: NA; d_call: NA; j_call: TRBJ1-2; cdr3_aa: CASSEALVYGYTF; cdr3_nt: TGTGCCAGCAGCGAGGCCCTTGTATATGGCTACACCTTC
v_call: TRBV27; clone_size: once; d_call: NA; j_call: TRBJ1-2; cdr3_aa: CASSLDRLNYGYTF; cdr3_nt: TGTGCCAGCAGTTTGGACAGACTAAACTATGGCTACACCTTC
v_call: TRBV6-6; clone_size: NA; d_call: NA; j_call: TRBJ2-3; cdr3_aa: CASGARGTDTQYF; cdr3_nt: TGTGCCAGCGGTGCCCGAGGGACTGATACGCAGTATTTT
v_call: TRBV6-4; clone_size: NA; d_call: NA; j_call: TRBJ1-1; cdr3_aa: CASPIRGTEAFF; cdr3_nt: TGTGCCAGCCCCATCCGGGGCACTGAAGCTTTCTTT
v_call: TRBV9; clone_size: NA; d_call: NA; j_call: TRBJ1-1; cdr3_aa: CASSIGGGSLGEAFF; cdr3_nt: TGTGCCAGCAGCATAGGGGGGGGAAGTCTCGGAGAAGCTTTCTTT
v_call: TRBV6-5; clone_size: NA; d_call: NA; j_call: TRBJ1-2; cdr3_aa: CASTRGGPDYGYTF; cdr3_nt: TGTGCCAGCACTAGGGGGGGACCCGACTATGGCTACACCTTC
v_call: TRBV28; clone_size: NA; d_call: NA; j_call: TRBJ2-3; cdr3_aa: CASREGGDTQYF; cdr3_nt: TGTGCCAGCAGGGAGGGAGGAGATACGCAGTATTTT
v_call: TRBV10-3; clone_size: NA; d_call: TRBD2; j_call: TRBJ2-3; cdr3_aa: CAISGGLAGTDTQYF; cdr3_nt: TGTGCCATCAGTGGGGGACTAGCAGGCACAGATACGCAGTATTTT
v_call: TRBV2; clone_size: NA; d_call: NA; j_call: TRBJ2-7; cdr3_aa: CASSEKQGGTYEQYF; cdr3_nt: TGTGCCAGCAGTGAAAAACAGGGTGGGACCTACGAGCAGTACTTC
v_call: TRBV10-3; clone_size: NA; d_call: TRBD2; j_call: TRBJ2-2; cdr3_aa: CAIRLTDSGSTGELFF; cdr3_nt: TGTGCCATCCGCCTCACGGATAGCGGGAGCACCGGGGAGCTGTTTTTT
v_call: TRBV5-1; clone_size: NA; d_call: TRBD2; j_call: TRBJ2-7; cdr3_aa: CASSPTSGDVYEQYF; cdr3_nt: TGCGCCAGCAGCCCGACTAGCGGGGACGTCTACGAGCAGTACTTC
v_call: TRBV27; clone_size: once; d_call: TRBD2; j_call: TRBJ2-5; cdr3_aa: CASSPSTSGSWETQYF; cdr3_nt: TGTGCCAGCAGTCCGAGTACTAGCGGGAGCTGGGAGACCCAGTACTTC
v_call: TRBV7-3; clone_size: NA; d_call: NA; j_call: TRBJ2-2; cdr3_aa: CASSLGVGAGTGELFF; cdr3_nt: TGTGCCAGCAGCTTAGGGGTGGGAGCGGGCACCGGGGAGCTGTTTTTT
v_call: TRBV27; clone_size: NA; d_call: NA; j_call: TRBJ1-2; cdr3_aa: CASSQTGLYGYTF; cdr3_nt: TGTGCCAGCAGTCAGACAGGTCTCTATGGCTACACCTTC
v_call: TRBV7-9; clone_size: NA; d_call: TRBD1; j_call: TRBJ1-1; cdr3_aa: CASIPGGSGEAFF; cdr3_nt: TGTGCCAGCATCCCAGGGGGTTCAGGTGAAGCTTTCTTT
v_call: TRBV18; clone_size: NA; d_call: TRBD2; j_call: TRBJ2-2; cdr3_aa: CASSPLVAGETGELFF; cdr3_nt: TGTGCCAGCTCACCGCTTGTGGCGGGAGAGACCGGGGAGCTGTTTTTT
v_call: TRBV7-2; clone_size: NA; d_call: TRBD1; j_call: TRBJ1-1; cdr3_aa: CASGGQANTEAFF; cdr3_nt: TGTGCCAGCGGGGGACAGGCGAACACTGAAGCTTTCTTT
v_call: TRBV7-3; clone_size: NA; d_call: TRBD2; j_call: TRBJ2-5; cdr3_aa: CASSPGLAVQETQYF; cdr3_nt: TGTGCCAGCAGCCCCGGACTAGCGGTTCAAGAGACCCAGTACTTC
v_call: TRBV7-6; clone_size: NA; d_call: NA; j_call: TRBJ1-1; cdr3_aa: CASSLGTGNTEAFF; cdr3_nt: TGTGCCAGCAGCTTAGGGACGGGAAACACTGAAGCTTTCTTT
v_call: TRBV6-5; clone_size: NA; d_call: NA; j_call: TRBJ1-2; cdr3_aa: CASSSPGHQANYGYTF; cdr3_nt: TGTGCCAGCAGTTCACCGGGACACCAAGCTAACTATGGCTACACCTTC
v_call: TRBV2; clone_size: NA; d_call: NA; j_call: TRBJ1-4; cdr3_aa: CASGRQPRGTTNEKLFF; cdr3_nt: TGTGCCAGCGGAAGGCAACCTCGCGGGACAACTAATGAAAAACTGTTTTTT
v_call: TRBV5-1; clone_size: NA; d_call: NA; j_call: TRBJ1-1; cdr3_aa: CASSPLAQADTEAFF; cdr3_nt: TGCGCCAGCAGCCCCTTGGCCCAGGCCGACACTGAAGCTTTCTTT
v_call: TRBV2; clone_size: NA; d_call: TRBD2; j_call: TRBJ2-3; cdr3_aa: CASRELAGEGDTQYF; cdr3_nt: TGTGCCAGCAGAGAGCTAGCGGGAGAGGGAGATACGCAGTATTTT
v_call: TRBV25-1; clone_size: NA; d_call: TRBD1; j_call: TRBJ1-4; cdr3_aa: CASSESRDRDPNEKLFF; cdr3_nt: TGTGCCAGCAGTGAGTCCCGGGACAGGGATCCTAATGAAAAACTGTTTTTT